Listed below are T cell receptor beta chains from one sample, sequenced in a study of T-cell memory formation after mild COVID-19. One entry per CDR3 protein results from TCRdb running MiXCR on the 5' RACE reads. The table shows 430,000 or so distinct CDR3 sequences, with approximately 23% occurring only once. The specimen was PBMCs or a T cell subset sorted from them (not recorded which). The receptors were sampled from an adult woman who had mild COVID-19 (a few samples of this study predate the infection). Cell type and time point are not known. The CDR3 runs from the conserved cysteine through the conserved F or W. Each record gives: D gene, clone size, V gene, J gene, CDR3 protein, CDR3 DNA. A D gene is named only where the DNA matches it firmly. Clone size, where shown, is once, few, many, or a class for clones that have expanded.

D gene: TRBD1
clone size: few
V gene: TRBV12-3/TRBV12-4
J gene: TRBJ1-2
CDR3 protein: CASNAAGTVTYGYTF
CDR3 DNA: TGTGCCAGCAACGCGGCCGGGACAGTTACGTATGGCTACACCTTC

D gene: .
clone size: .
V gene: TRBV20-1
J gene: TRBJ2-1
CDR3 protein: CSAPGTSSDNEQFF
CDR3 DNA: TGCAGTGCTCCCGGGACCAGTTCGGACAATGAGCAGTTCTTC

D gene: .
clone size: once
V gene: TRBV5-1
J gene: TRBJ2-5
CDR3 protein: CASSLDLYGETQYF
CDR3 DNA: TGCGCCAGCAGCTTAGACCTTTATGGAGAGACCCAGTACTTC

D gene: .
clone size: .
V gene: TRBV7-9
J gene: TRBJ2-5
CDR3 protein: CASSLLAGHETQYF
CDR3 DNA: TGTGCCAGCAGCTTACTGGCCGGCCACGAAACCCAGTACTTC

D gene: .
clone size: few
V gene: TRBV5-1
J gene: TRBJ2-7
CDR3 protein: CASSLESRGGTYEQYF
CDR3 DNA: TGCGCCAGCAGCTTGGAGTCCAGGGGGGGGACCTACGAGCAGTACTTC

D gene: TRBD1
clone size: .
V gene: TRBV5-1
J gene: TRBJ1-2
CDR3 protein: CASSPGDRAYGYTF
CDR3 DNA: TGCGCCAGCAGCCCAGGGGACAGGGCCTATGGCTACACCTTC

D gene: .
clone size: .
V gene: TRBV2
J gene: TRBJ1-5
CDR3 protein: CASSEGRVGNQPQHF
CDR3 DNA: TGTGCCAGCAGTGAAGGCAGGGTAGGGAATCAGCCCCAGCATTTT

D gene: .
clone size: .
V gene: TRBV9
J gene: TRBJ2-2
CDR3 protein: CASSVSGSTGELFF
CDR3 DNA: TGTGCCAGCAGCGTATCCGGAAGCACCGGGGAGCTGTTTTTT

D gene: TRBD2
clone size: .
V gene: TRBV6-5
J gene: TRBJ2-5
CDR3 protein: CASSYASGSLRETQYF
CDR3 DNA: TGTGCCAGCAGTTACGCTAGCGGGAGTTTACGAGAGACCCAGTACTTC

D gene: .
clone size: few
V gene: TRBV5-4
J gene: TRBJ2-1
CDR3 protein: CASSSGRGANNEQFF
CDR3 DNA: TGTGCCAGCAGCTCCGGACGTGGGGCGAACAATGAGCAGTTCTTC

D gene: .
clone size: .
V gene: TRBV5-1
J gene: TRBJ2-1
CDR3 protein: CASSSRQSTQFF
CDR3 DNA: TGCGCCAGCAGCAGCAGACAGAGCACACAGTTCTTC

D gene: .
clone size: few
V gene: TRBV5-4
J gene: TRBJ2-2
CDR3 protein: CASSFTGANTGELFF
CDR3 DNA: TGTGCCAGCAGCTTCACCGGGGCGAACACCGGGGAGCTGTTTTTT

D gene: TRBD1
clone size: few
V gene: TRBV7-2
J gene: TRBJ1-4
CDR3 protein: CASSSRDRGRINEKLIF
CDR3 DNA: TGTGCCAGCAGCTCCCGGGACAGGGGGCGAATTAATGAAAAACTGATTTTT

D gene: .
clone size: few
V gene: TRBV2
J gene: TRBJ2-1
CDR3 protein: CATNRGGPYNEQFF
CDR3 DNA: TGTGCCACGAACAGGGGGGGGCCGTACAATGAGCAGTTCTTC

D gene: .
clone size: .
V gene: TRBV12-3/TRBV12-4
J gene: TRBJ2-7
CDR3 protein: CASGTLRSYEQYF
CDR3 DNA: TGTGCCAGCGGAACACTCCGCTCCTACGAGCAGTACTTC